The 10 T cell receptor beta chains in this list originate from one sample, sequenced in a study of cytomegalovirus exposure and HLA in healthy donors. PCR primers comprised 60 Vbeta and 13 Jbeta primers. Profiling relied on immunoSEQ multiplex PCR, and the TCRdb table lists in-frame clones only, not all of them. The sample records 150,000 to 200,000 clones, less than 90% being singletons. The sample comprised PBMCs. The source of these receptors is a boy between 10 and 17 years old in good health and CMV-seronegative.

The chain uses TRBV15 and TRBJ2-5, with 8 bases lining up with TRBD1. Trimming removed 3 bases from V and 5 bases from J; junction bases left unmatched: 8. The CDR3 extends over 15 amino acids. Germline CDR1 LNHNV, CDR2 YYDKDF (reference sequence). The CDR3 region is CATSSRQGLLETQYF. The DNA for the CDR3 is TGTGCCACCAGCAGCAGACAGGGGCTTCTGGAGACCCAGTACTTC. The full variable domain, completed using reference TRBV15 and TRBJ2-5, is DAMVIQNPRYQVTQFGKPVTLSCSQTLNHNVMYWYQQKSSQAPKLLFHYYDKDFNNEADTPDNFQSRRPNTSFCFLDIRSPGLGDTAMYLCATSSRQGLLETQYFGPGTRLLVL.

This clone was seen a single time. The gene calls are TRBV11-2 and TRBJ2-7; tentatively, D is TRBD1 (6 bases). The CDR3 loop spans 15 amino acids. Germline V gene lookup returns CDR1 SGHAT and CDR2 FQNNGV. The V end was cut by 5 bases, the J end by 0 bases, with 14 bases between. CDR3 bases: TGTGCCAGCAGCCCCTCCGGGACAAACTCCTACGAGCAGTACTTC. It specifies CASSPSGTNSYEQYF.

This clone was picked up a small number of times. The chain couples TRBV28 to TRBJ2-7, with D possibly TRBD2 on 7 matching bases. CDR3 size: 15 residues. V lost 7 bases and J 6 bases, leaving 22 bases between the germline ends. Germline lookup yields CDR1 MDHEN and CDR2 SYDVKM. In DNA form, the CDR3 reads TGTGCCAGCAAACGGGGGGACATCCCTTTACCCGAGCAGTACTTC. Protein product: CASKRGDIPLPEQYF. The full variable domain, in which reference TRBV28 and TRBJ2-7 provide the parts outside the CDR3, is DVKVTQSSRYLVKRTGEKVFLECVQDMDHENMFWYRQDPGLGLRLIYFSYDVKMKEKGDIPEGYSVSREKKERFSLILESASTNQTSMYLCASKRGDIPLPEQYFGPGTRLTVT.

This sequence joins TRBV21-1 and TRBJ2-7; the table calls TRBD1, which could not be checked here. TRBV21-1 is recorded as a pseudogene. This CDR3 has 16 residues. This chain's CDR3 is CASSKADQDSTYEQYF. CDR3 nucleotide sequence: TGTGCCAGCAGCAAAGCGGATCAGGACAGCACCTACGAGCAGTACTTC.

This chain connects TRBV29-1 to TRBJ1-1; TRBD1 aligns across 7 bases. Germline values: CDR1 SQVTM, CDR2 ANQGSEA. V trimming: 1 base; J trimming: 3 bases; junction bases outside the gene matches: 8. The CDR3 is 15 amino acids. CDR3 sequence reads: CSVEGTQGKYTEAFF. In nucleotides, the CDR3 is TGCAGCGTTGAAGGTACACAGGGGAAGTACACTGAAGCTTTCTTT. Using reference TRBV29-1 and TRBJ1-1 for the parts outside the CDR3, the full variable domain is SAVISQKPSRDICQRGTSLTIQCQVDSQVTMMFWYRQQPGQSLTLIATANQGSEATYESGFVIDKFPISRPNLTFSTLTVSNMSPEDSSIYLCSVEGTQGKYTEAFFGQGTRLTVV.

V is TRBV6-5 and J is TRBJ2-7, with a tentative D call TRBD1 (5 bases). The CDR3 consists of 13 residues. V lost 11 bases to trimming and J lost 2 bases, with 16 bases between them. Germline V gives CDR1 MNHEY, CDR2 SVGAGI. For the CDR3, the DNA is TGTGCCGTACGCCGACAGTCAGCCTACGAGCAGTACTTC. The encoded protein is CAVRRQSAYEQYF.

The rearrangement joins TRBV9 to TRBJ1-4; weak D call: TRBD1 (6 bases). The CDR3 contains 15 residues. CDR1 SGDLS and CDR2 YYNGEE come from the germline V gene. The V gene lost 4 bases and the J gene lost 12 bases, with 22 bases spanning the gap. CDR3 loop: CASSLRGGTADQLFF. CDR3 DNA: TGTGCCAGCAGCCTAAGGGGGGGGACGGCCGACCAACTGTTTTTT.

The rearrangement joins TRBV7-9 to TRBJ2-5, with a weak D call TRBD1 (6 bases). TRBJ2-7 matches the DNA end more closely, so the J call is doubtful. Germline values: CDR1 SEHNR, CDR2 FQNEAQ (reference sequence). The CDR3 runs to 14 residues. The CDR3 loop is CASSLEDSSYEQYF. The CDR3 bases are TGTGCCAGCAGCTTAGAGGACAGTTCCTACGAGCAGTACTTC.

The CDR3 loop reads CASSEGTSTQYF. The CDR3 DNA follows: TGTGCCAGCAGCGAGGGGACTAGCACGCAGTATTTT. The chain is built from TRBV11-3 and TRBJ2-3; 9 bases align to TRBD2. Germline loops: CDR1 SGHNT, CDR2 YENEEA. The CDR3 has 12 amino acids. V was clipped by 5 bases and J by 9 bases; unmatched bases: 3.

The chain joins TRBV5-1 to TRBJ2-5; 10 positions match TRBD1. V dropped 4 bases and J dropped 14; count of bases not matched to a gene: 11. CDR1 and CDR2 (germline): SGHRS, YFSETQ. The CDR3 extends over 13 amino acids. The CDR3 DNA follows: TGCGCCAGCAGCCAGACCACGACAGGGGGCAGTTACTTC. This gives the protein CASSQTTTGGSYF.